The rows below give T cell receptor beta chains drawn from one sample of a study of Tregs in tolerant kidney transplant recipients. Using immunoSEQ multiplex PCR, the repertoire was profiled, and TCRdb retains in-frame clones only, with some absent. The table includes about 110,000 clones, 85% to 90% detected once. Material: CD4+ T cells from blood, obtained before the transplant. The receptors derive from a human donor who received a combined kidney and bone marrow transplant. Both conserved end residues are trimmed from each CDR3. Each record gives: V gene, J gene, D gene, clone size, CDR3 protein. The D gene is left open where the match is weak. Expanded clones are given a class, and other clones once, few, many or no size at all.

TRBV21-1	TRBJ2-5	.	once	ASSKGGQTQY
TRBV18	TRBJ2-7	.	.	ASAPLQGSYHEQY
TRBV7-2	TRBJ1-1	.	few	ASSLTGINTEAF
TRBV4-1	TRBJ2-7	.	.	ASSQGLGPYEQY
TRBV6-1	TRBJ2-7	.	few	ASSEPGSYEQY
TRBV7-9	TRBJ1-5	.	.	ASSSRGSSNQPQH
TRBV19	TRBJ2-4	TRBD1	.	ASATGGRDIQY
TRBV28	TRBJ2-2	TRBD2	.	ASITSGGGTGELF
TRBV5-6	TRBJ2-5	.	.	ASSLGWAWETQY
TRBV19	TRBJ2-3	.	.	ASSSELSGLSDTQY
TRBV19	TRBJ1-5	TRBD1	.	ASSTTGANQPQH
TRBV2	TRBJ1-3	TRBD1	.	ASSATGKSGNTIY
TRBV19	TRBJ1-6	.	.	ASSTTGIRSPLH
TRBV7-2	TRBJ2-4	.	.	ASSPRLDINIQY
TRBV19	TRBJ1-5	.	.	ASSPKGASRGNQPQH
TRBV7-2	TRBJ2-4	.	few	ASSLGLENIQY
TRBV5-1	TRBJ2-1	TRBD2	.	ASSAGTTSYNEQF
TRBV6-1	TRBJ2-7	.	.	ASSEWWLPLYEQY
TRBV19	TRBJ1-2	TRBD1	.	ATSPRDRGGYT
TRBV7-2	TRBJ1-2	TRBD1	.	AASGGDGQGVRGYT
TRBV7-9	TRBJ2-3	.	.	ASSLGRARITDTQY
TRBV7-9	TRBJ2-1	TRBD2	.	ASSSIRTSGGGEQF